The 8 T cell receptor beta chains reported below all come from one sample, sequenced in a study of T cells in Graves' hyperthyroidism and ophthalmopathy. TCR beta CDR3 regions were amplified from RNA. First-round RT-PCR of the TCR CDR3 relied on the HTBI primer set. One entry per CDR3 protein results from TCRdb running MiXCR on the multiplex PCR reads. The sample lists approximately 400,000 distinct CDR3 sequences; over 12% were seen once. Sequencing was done on a sample of blood. These receptor sequences come from a man in his fifties or sixties with Graves' ophthalmopathy.

This clonotype came up a few times. The gene calls are TRBV7-9 and TRBJ1-1; the D is unclear. Per the germline V gene, CDR1 is SEHNR and CDR2 is FQNEAQ (reference sequence). The V gene lost 5 bases and the J gene lost 1 base, with 11 bases spanning the gap. The CDR3 covers 14 residues. DNA for the CDR3: TGTGCCAGCAGCCCCCGGGATAAGAACACTGAAGCTTTCTTT. As protein: CASSPRDKNTEAFF.

This clonotype appeared many times. This chain connects TRBV20-1 to TRBJ2-3; no clear D. Looked up from germline, CDR1 is DFQATT and CDR2 is SNEGSKA (reference sequence). V lost 3 bases and J 2 bases, leaving 6 bases between the germline ends. The CDR3 totals 12 residues. The CDR3 region is CSASDTTDTQYF. The CDR3 coding sequence is TGCAGTGCTAGTGATACCACAGATACGCAGTATTTT.

This clonotype was found many times. V and J are TRBV5-1 and TRBJ2-3; perhaps TRBD2 as D (5 bases). The CDR3 contains 14 residues. Germline CDR1 is SGHRS and CDR2 is YFSETQ. V was trimmed by 8 bases and J by 2 bases, leaving 15 bases between them. CDR3 nucleotide sequence: TGCGCCAGTAAACCGGGGAGTTCCACAGATACGCAGTATTTT. Amino acids: CASKPGSSTDTQYF.

Ten or more counts support this clonotype. V usage is TRBV5-1 and J usage is TRBJ2-5; 8 positions agree with TRBD2. From germline, CDR1 is SGHRS and CDR2 YFSETQ. Losses at the gene ends were 5 bases for V and 2 bases for J; bases not matched to a gene: 8. The CDR3 has 15 residues. CDR3 nucleotide sequence: TGCGCCAGCAGTGTTGGCGGGAGGCCACAAGAGACCCAGTACTTC. Protein product: CASSVGGRPQETQYF.

This sequence joins TRBV20-1 and TRBJ1-1, with TRBD1 identical over 7 bases. J was trimmed by 7 bases and V by 6 bases; bases with no gene match: 14. The CDR3 spans 14 residues. Per the germline V gene, CDR1 is DFQATT and CDR2 is SNEGSKA (reference sequence). The CDR3 coding sequence is TGCAGTGCCACGGAAGGGGGCGTCGGCGATGAAGCTTTCTTT. This codes for CSATEGGVGDEAFF.

This chain joins TRBV25-1 and TRBJ1-2; 7 bases align to TRBD1. The J segment lost 7 bases and the V segment lost 6 bases, leaving 11 bases of the junction unmatched. The CDR3 runs 14 residues. Looked up from germline, CDR1 is MGHDK and CDR2 is SYGVNS. The CDR3 DNA reads as TGTGCCAGCAGGCCCCATGAGGGGGCTGGTGGCTACACCTTC. This translates into CASRPHEGAGGYTF.

This clonotype was picked up many times. The chain couples TRBV19 to TRBJ2-1; TRBD1 might be the D (6 bases). The CDR3 covers 14 residues. Germline V gene lookup returns CDR1 LNHDA and CDR2 SQIVND (reference sequence). Trimming took off 3 bases at V and 1 base at J, with 7 bases between the two ends. CDR3 DNA: TGTGCCAGTAGTATGGGGGCGTCCTACAATGAGCAGTTCTTC. Protein sequence: CASSMGASYNEQFF.

The table lists this clonotype with many counts. V is TRBV5-8 and J is TRBJ1-1; the D is unclear. CDR3 size: 11 residues. The V gene lost 0 bases and the J gene lost 7 bases, with 4 bases spanning the gap. Germline CDR1 and CDR2: SGHTS and YDEGEE. CDR3 in amino acids: CASSLGVEAFF. The CDR3 bases are TGTGCCAGCAGCTTGGGCGTTGAAGCTTTCTTT.